These T cell receptor beta chains were read from a single sample in a study of human T cells and chemical hapten exposure. TCRdb reprocessed the RACE reads via MiXCR and lists one record per CDR3 protein. The sample records 95,000 to 150,000 distinct CDR3 sequences, around 10% being singletons. Sequencing was performed on whole blood, taken in connection with sensitization to the hapten diphenylcyclopropenone (DPC). These receptors were collected from a woman aged 45 to 65 with alopecia areata. Some clones in this sample may be carry-over from other donors' samples. Both conserved end residues are part of each CDR3. Fields, in order: V gene, J gene, D gene, clone size, CDR3 protein, CDR3 DNA. A D gene is named only where the DNA matches it firmly. Clone sizes are given selectively: once, few, many, or a class where the clone is expanded.

TRBV7-2	TRBJ1-6	TRBD1	many	CASSFTGGMAHSPLHF	TGTGCCAGCAGCTTCACAGGGGGAATGGCACATTCACCCCTCCACTTT
TRBV7-9	TRBJ2-1	.	few	CASSLRKAGIYEQFF	TGTGCCAGCAGCTTAAGGAAGGCAGGGATATATGAGCAGTTCTTC
TRBV4-3	TRBJ2-3	.	many	CASSQARGFTDTQYF	TGCGCCAGCAGCCAAGCCAGAGGGTTCACAGATACGCAGTATTTT
TRBV18	TRBJ1-3	.	few	CASSRVEAGNTIYF	TGTGCCAGCTCAAGAGTCGAAGCTGGAAACACCATATATTTT
TRBV2	TRBJ2-3	TRBD2	many	CASSSGSADTQYF	TGTGCCAGCAGCAGCGGGAGCGCAGATACGCAGTATTTT
TRBV30	TRBJ2-7	.	few	CAWSVRAAATYEQYF	TGTGCCTGGAGTGTACGGGCAGCAGCCACCTACGAGCAGTACTTC
TRBV27	TRBJ2-7	.	.	CASTHDAKEEGSSYEQYF	TGTGCCAGCACCCATGATGCGAAGGAGGAGGGGAGCTCCTACGAGCAGTACTTC
TRBV6-2/TRBV6-3	TRBJ1-5	.	few	CASGLGHFNQPQHF	TGTGCCAGCGGTTTAGGACACTTCAATCAGCCCCAGCATTTT
TRBV29-1	TRBJ2-1	TRBD2	.	CSALVGLAGGFSNEQFF	TGCAGCGCCCTAGTGGGGCTAGCGGGGGGGTTTAGTAATGAGCAGTTCTTC
TRBV4-1	TRBJ1-4	.	.	CASSQDGAWNEKLFF	TGCGCCAGCAGCCAAGATGGGGCGTGGAATGAAAAACTGTTTTTT
TRBV4-2	TRBJ2-3	.	.	CASSQASASTDTQYF	TGTGCCAGCAGCCAAGCTAGCGCTAGCACAGATACGCAGTATTTT